This TCR beta chain was identified in a study of blood T cell repertoires in COVID-19. Germline V gives CDR1 SNHLY, CDR2 FYNNEI. Trimming at V came to 3 bases and at J to 2 bases, leaving 4 bases not matched to a gene. This CDR3 comprises 15 residues. Libraries were prepared by immunoSEQ multiplex PCR; TCRdb keeps only in-frame clonotypes and omits some of them. The table lists more than 300,000 clones, approximately 90% of them singletons. Enrollees, 18 to 89 years old, lived in 20 to 25 US areas. Sequencing was done on a sample of PBMCs or T cells enriched from blood (not recorded which). The receptor comes from a young woman who had recovered from COVID-19. The V and J genes are TRBV2 and TRBJ2-1; TRBD2 matches at 7 bases. This CDR3 is CASSDGGRAYNEQFF. DNA for the CDR3: TGTGCCAGCAGTGACGGAGGGAGGGCCTACAATGAGCAGTTCTTC.